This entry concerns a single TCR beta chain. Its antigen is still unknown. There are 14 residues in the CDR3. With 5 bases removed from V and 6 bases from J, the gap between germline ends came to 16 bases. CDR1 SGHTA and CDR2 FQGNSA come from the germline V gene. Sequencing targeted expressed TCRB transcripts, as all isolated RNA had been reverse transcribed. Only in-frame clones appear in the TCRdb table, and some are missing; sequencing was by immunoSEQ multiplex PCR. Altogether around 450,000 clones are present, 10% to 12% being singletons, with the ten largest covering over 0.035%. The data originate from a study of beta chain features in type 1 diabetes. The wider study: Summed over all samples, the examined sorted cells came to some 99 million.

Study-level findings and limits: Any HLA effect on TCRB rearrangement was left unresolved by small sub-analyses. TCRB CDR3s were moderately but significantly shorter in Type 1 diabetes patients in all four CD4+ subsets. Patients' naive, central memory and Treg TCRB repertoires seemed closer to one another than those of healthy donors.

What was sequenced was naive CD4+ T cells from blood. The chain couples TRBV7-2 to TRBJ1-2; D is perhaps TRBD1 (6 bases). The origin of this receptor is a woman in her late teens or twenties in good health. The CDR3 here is CASSTRSRGNGYTF. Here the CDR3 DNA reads TGTGCCAGCAGCACGCGGTCGAGGGGGAATGGCTACACCTTC.